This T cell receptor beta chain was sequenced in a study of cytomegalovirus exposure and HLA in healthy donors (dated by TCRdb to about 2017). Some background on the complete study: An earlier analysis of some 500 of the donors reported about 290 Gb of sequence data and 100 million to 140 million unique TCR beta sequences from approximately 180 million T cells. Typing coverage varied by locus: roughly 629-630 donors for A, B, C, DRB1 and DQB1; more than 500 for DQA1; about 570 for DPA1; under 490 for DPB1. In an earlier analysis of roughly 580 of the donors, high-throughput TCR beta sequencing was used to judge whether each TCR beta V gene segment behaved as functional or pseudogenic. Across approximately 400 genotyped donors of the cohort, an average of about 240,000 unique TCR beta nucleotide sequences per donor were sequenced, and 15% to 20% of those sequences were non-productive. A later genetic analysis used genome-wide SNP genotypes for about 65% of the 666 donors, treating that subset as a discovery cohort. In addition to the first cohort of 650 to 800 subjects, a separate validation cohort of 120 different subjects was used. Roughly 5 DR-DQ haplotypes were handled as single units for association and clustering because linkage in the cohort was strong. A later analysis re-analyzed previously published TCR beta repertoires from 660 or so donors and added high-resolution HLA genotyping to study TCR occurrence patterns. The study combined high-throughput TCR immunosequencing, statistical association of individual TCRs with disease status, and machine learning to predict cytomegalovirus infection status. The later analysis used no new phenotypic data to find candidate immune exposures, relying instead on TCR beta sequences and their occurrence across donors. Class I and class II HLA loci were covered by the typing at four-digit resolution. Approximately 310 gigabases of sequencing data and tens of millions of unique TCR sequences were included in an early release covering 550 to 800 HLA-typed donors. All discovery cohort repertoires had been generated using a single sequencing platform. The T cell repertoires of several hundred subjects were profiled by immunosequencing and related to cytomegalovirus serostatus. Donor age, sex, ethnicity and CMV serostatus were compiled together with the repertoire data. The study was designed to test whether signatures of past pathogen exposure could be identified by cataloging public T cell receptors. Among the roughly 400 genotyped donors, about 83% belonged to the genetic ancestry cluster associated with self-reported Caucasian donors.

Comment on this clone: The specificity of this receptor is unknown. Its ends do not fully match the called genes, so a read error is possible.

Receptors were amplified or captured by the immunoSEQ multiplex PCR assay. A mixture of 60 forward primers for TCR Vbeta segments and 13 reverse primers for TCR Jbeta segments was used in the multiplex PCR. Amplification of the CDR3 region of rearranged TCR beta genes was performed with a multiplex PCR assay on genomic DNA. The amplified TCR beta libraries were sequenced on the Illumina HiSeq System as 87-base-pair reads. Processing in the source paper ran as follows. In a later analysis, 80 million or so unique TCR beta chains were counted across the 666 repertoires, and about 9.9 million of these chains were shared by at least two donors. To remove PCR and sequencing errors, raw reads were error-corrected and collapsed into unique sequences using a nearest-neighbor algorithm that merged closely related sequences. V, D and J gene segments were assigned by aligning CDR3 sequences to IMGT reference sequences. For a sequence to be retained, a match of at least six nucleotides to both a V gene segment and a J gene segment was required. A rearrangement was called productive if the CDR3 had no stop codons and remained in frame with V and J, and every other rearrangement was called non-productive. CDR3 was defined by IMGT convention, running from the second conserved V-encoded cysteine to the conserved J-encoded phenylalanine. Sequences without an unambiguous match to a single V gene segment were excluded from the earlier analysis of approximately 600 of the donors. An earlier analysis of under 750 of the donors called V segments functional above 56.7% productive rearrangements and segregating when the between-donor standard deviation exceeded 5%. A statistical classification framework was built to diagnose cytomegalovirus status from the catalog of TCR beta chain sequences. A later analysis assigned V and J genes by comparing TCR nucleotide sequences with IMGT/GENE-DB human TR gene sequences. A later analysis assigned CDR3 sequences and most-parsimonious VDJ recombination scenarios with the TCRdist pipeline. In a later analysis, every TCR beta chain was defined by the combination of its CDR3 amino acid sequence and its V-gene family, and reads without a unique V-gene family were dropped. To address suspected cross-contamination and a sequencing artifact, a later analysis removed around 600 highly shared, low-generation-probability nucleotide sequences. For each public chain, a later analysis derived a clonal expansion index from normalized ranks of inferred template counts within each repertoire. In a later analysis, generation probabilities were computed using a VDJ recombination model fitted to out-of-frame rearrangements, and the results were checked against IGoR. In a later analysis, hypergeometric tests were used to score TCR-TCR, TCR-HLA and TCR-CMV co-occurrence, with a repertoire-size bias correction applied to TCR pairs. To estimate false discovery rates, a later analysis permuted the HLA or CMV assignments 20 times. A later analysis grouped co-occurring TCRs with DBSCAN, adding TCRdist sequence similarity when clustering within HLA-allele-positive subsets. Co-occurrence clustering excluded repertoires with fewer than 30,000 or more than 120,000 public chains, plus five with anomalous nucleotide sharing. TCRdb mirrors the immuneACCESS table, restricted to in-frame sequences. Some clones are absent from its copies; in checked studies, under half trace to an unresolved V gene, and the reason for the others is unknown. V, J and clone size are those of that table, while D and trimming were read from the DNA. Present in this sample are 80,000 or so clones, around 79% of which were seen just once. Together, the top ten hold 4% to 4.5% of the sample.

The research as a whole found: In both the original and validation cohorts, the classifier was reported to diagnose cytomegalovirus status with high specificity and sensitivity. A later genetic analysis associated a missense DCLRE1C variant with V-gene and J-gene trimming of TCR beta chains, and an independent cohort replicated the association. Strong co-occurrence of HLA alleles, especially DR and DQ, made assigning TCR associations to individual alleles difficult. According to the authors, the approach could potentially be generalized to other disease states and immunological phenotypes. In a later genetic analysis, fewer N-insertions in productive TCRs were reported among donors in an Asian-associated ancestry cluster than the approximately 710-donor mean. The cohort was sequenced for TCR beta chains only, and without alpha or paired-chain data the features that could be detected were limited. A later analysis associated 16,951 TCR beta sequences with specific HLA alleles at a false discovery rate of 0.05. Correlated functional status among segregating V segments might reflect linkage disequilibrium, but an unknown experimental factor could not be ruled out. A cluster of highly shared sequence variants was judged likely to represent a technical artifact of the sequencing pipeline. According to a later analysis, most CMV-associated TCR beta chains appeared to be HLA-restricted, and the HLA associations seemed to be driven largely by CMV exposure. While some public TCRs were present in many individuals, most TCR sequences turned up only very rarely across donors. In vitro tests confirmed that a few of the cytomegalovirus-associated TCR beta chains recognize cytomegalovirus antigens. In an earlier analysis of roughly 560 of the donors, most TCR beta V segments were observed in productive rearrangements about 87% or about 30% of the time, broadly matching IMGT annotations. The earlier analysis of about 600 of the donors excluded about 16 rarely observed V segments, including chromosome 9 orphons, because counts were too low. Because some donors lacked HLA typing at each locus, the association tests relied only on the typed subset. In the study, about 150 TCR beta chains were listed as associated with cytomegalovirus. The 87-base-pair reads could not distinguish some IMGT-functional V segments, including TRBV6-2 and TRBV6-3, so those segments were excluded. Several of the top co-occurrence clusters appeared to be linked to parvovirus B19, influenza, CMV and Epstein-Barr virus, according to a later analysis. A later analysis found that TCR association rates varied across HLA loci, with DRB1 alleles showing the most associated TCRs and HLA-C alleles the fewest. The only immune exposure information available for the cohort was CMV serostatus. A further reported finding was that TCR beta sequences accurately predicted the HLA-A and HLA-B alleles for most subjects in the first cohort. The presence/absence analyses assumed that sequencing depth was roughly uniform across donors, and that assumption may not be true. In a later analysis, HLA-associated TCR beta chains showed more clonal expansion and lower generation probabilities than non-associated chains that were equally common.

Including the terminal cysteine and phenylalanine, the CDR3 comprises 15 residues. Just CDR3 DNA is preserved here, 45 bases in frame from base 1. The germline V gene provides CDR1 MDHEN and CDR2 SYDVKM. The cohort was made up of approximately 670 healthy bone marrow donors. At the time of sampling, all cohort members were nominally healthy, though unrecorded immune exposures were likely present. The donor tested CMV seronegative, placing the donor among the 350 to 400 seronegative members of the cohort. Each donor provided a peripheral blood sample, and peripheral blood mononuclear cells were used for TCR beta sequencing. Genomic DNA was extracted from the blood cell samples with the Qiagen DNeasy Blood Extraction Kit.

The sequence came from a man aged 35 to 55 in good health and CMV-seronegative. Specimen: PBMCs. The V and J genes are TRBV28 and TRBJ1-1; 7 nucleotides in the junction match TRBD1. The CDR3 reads CASSFQQGVNSEAFF. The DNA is TGTGCCAGCAGTTTCCAGCAGGGGGTGAACTCTGAAGCTTTCTTT. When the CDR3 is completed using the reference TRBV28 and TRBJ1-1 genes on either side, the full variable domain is DVKVTQSSRYLVKRTGEKVFLECVQDMDHENMFWYRQDPGLGLRLIYFSYDVKMKEKGDIPEGYSVSREKKERFSLILESASTNQTSMYLCASSFQQGVNSEAFFGQGTRLTVV.